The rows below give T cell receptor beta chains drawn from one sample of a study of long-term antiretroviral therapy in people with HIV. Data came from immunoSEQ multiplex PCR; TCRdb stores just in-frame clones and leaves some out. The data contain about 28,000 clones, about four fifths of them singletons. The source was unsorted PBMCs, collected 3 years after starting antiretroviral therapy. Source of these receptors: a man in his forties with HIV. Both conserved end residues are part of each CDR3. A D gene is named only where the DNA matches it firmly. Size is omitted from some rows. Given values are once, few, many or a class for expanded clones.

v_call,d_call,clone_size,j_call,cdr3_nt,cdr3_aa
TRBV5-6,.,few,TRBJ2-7,TGTGCCAGCAGCTTGATGAACTACGAGCAGTACTTC,CASSLMNYEQYF
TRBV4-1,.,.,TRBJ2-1,TGCGCCAGCAGCCAAGTGACTCAGGAAGAGCAGTTCTTC,CASSQVTQEEQFF
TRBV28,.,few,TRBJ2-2,TGTGCCAGCACTAGCGCGAACACCGGGGAGCTGTTTTTT,CASTSANTGELFF
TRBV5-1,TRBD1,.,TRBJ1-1,TGCGCCAGCAGCCGAGGGACAGGGGGTAGTACTGAAGCTTTCTTT,CASSRGTGGSTEAFF
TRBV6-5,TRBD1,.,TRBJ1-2,TGTGCCAGCAGTCCCCGGACAGGGGATGGCTACACCTTC,CASSPRTGDGYTF
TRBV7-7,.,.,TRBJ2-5,TGTGCTAGCAGCTTAGCGGCCAGGGGCGCAGGAGAGACCCAGTACTTC,CASSLAARGAGETQYF
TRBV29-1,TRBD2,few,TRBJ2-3,TGCAGCGTTGAAGCAGCGGGGCCTCCTAGCACAGATACGCAGTATTTT,CSVEAAGPPSTDTQYF
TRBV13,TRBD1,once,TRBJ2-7,TGTGCCAGCAGCTCCCAGTCGGGACAGGGCAACGAGCAGTACTTC,CASSSQSGQGNEQYF
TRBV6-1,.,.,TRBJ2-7,TGTGCCAGCAGTACGCAGATACCCTACGAGCAGTACTTC,CASSTQIPYEQYF
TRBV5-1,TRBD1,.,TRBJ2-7,TGCGCCAGCAGCTTGCAGGGGGCGGCTAGCACCTACGAGCAGTACTTC,CASSLQGAASTYEQYF
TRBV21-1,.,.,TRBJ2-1,TGTGCCAGCGGCGTCACCAGGGTACCCAATGAGCAGTTCTTC,CASGVTRVPNEQFF
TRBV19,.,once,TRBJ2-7,TGTGCCAGTAAGACGACAGGAAACGTCTACGAGCAGTACTTC,CASKTTGNVYEQYF
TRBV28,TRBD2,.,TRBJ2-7,TGTGCCAGCAGTTTAGTCCTACTAGCGGCTTCCTACGAGCAGTACTTC,CASSLVLLAASYEQYF
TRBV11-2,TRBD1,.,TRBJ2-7,TGTGCCAGCAGCCGCAGGGGGCGAAGTTATGTACCCTCCTACGAGCAGTACTTC,CASSRRGRSYVPSYEQYF
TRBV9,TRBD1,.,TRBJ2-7,TGTGCCAGCAGCGTAGTTCGGGGACAGGGACCCTACGAGCAGTACTTC,CASSVVRGQGPYEQYF
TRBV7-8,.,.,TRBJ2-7,TGTGCCAGCAGCTTAGGGGGTATCGGGTACGAGCAGTACTTC,CASSLGGIGYEQYF
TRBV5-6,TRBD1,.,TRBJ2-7,TGTGCCAGCAGCCCGGGACAGCACTACAAATACGAGCAGTACTTC,CASSPGQHYKYEQYF
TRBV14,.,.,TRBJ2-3,TGTGCCAGCAGCCAAGAATGGACGAAGGATTATACGCAGTATTTT,CASSQEWTKDYTQYF
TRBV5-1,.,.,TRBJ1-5,TGCGCCAGCAGCCCCTCGTCGACCGGGGGGCCCCAGCATTTT,CASSPSSTGGPQHF
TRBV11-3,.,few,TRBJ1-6,TGTGCCAGCAGCTTAGGACAAGCTTCACCCCTCCACTTT,CASSLGQASPLHF
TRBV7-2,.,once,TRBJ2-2,TGTGCCAGCAGTATGCAGGGACGCGGGTCGTTTTTT,CASSMQGRGSFF
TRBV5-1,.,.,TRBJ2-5,TGCGCCAGCAGCTTCTCACTGGACAGCTACCAAGAGACCCAGTACTTC,CASSFSLDSYQETQYF
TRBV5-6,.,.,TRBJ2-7,TGTGCCAGCAGGGACAGTGAGCAGTACTTC,CASRDSEQYF
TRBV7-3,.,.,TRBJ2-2,TGTGCCAGCAGCTTACAGGGTGCGGGAATCGGGGAGCTGTTTTTT,CASSLQGAGIGELFF
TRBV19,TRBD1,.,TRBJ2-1,TGTGCTACGGACAGGCCACCCTACAATGAGCAGTTCTTC,CATDRPPYNEQFF
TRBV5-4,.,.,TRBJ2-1,TGTGCCAGCAGGCAGGACAGCTTCAATGAGCAGTTCTTC,CASRQDSFNEQFF
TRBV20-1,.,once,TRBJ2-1,TGCAGTGCTTACCAGGGGAATGAGCAGTTCTTC,CSAYQGNEQFF
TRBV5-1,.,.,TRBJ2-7,TGCGCCAGCAGCTTGTATAGCGGCTCCTACGAGCAGTACTTC,CASSLYSGSYEQYF
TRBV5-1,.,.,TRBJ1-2,TGCGCCAGCAGCTTCGGGGGCCATGGCTACACCTTC,CASSFGGHGYTF
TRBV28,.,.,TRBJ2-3,TGTGCCAGCAGTTTACCCGGGATGGCAGATACGCAGTATTTT,CASSLPGMADTQYF
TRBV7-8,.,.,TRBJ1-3,TGTGCCAGCAGCTTAGCGGCACGAAACACCATATATTTT,CASSLAARNTIYF
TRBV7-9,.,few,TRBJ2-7,TGTGCCAGCAGCTTATCTACGGCCGCCTACGAGCAGTACTTC,CASSLSTAAYEQYF
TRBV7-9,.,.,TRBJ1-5,TGTGCCAGCAGCTCATCGGAGGGGTGGTTGCCCCAGCATTTT,CASSSSEGWLPQHF
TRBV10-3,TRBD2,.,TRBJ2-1,TGTGCCATCAGTGAGTCGACTAGCGGACGCAATGAGCAGTTCTTC,CAISESTSGRNEQFF
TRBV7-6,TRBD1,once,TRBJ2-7,TGTGCCAGCAGCTTAGCGGACAGGGGTTACGAGCAGTACTTC,CASSLADRGYEQYF
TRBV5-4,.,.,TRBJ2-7,TGTGCCAGCAGCTTGGAGCAGGGAACCTACGAGCAGTACTTC,CASSLEQGTYEQYF
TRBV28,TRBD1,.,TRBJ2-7,TGTGCCAGCAGTTACCTGGACAGGGGAGGCTCCTACGAGCAGTACTTC,CASSYLDRGGSYEQYF
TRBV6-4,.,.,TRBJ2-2,TGTGCCAGCAAGGGGTACGCGAACACCGGGGAGCTGTTTTTT,CASKGYANTGELFF
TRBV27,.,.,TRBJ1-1,TGTGCCAGCAGGAGGGCTCCCAACACTGAAGCTTTCTTT,CASRRAPNTEAFF
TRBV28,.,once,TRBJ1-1,TGTGCCAGCAGTTTATTGGGAAACACTGAAGCTTTCTTT,CASSLLGNTEAFF
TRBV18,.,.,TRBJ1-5,TGTGCCAGCTCACCGACGAGCGGGGGCATACAGCCCCAGCATTTT,CASSPTSGGIQPQHF
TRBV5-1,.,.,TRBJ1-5,TGCGCCAGCAGCTTGGGGGTATTTGGATTCGATGATCAGCCCCAGCATTTT,CASSLGVFGFDDQPQHF
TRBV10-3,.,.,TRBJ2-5,TGTGCCATCAGGCTCACAGCACAAGAGACCCAGTACTTC,CAIRLTAQETQYF
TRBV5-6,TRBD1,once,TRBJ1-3,TGTGCCAGCAGCTCGGGGACAGGAGGGGCTGGAAACACCATATATTTT,CASSSGTGGAGNTIYF
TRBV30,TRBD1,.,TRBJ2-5,TGTGCCTGGAGCAGTCAGGGGGCTGGTGAGACCCAGTACTTC,CAWSSQGAGETQYF
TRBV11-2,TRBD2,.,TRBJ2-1,TGTGCCAGCAGGCCTAGCGGGGGGGACAATGAGCAGTTCTTC,CASRPSGGDNEQFF
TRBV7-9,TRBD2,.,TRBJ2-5,TGTGCCAGCAGCCATGCATTAGCGGGAGGGCATCTAGAGACCCAGTACTTC,CASSHALAGGHLETQYF
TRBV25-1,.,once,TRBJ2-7,TGTGCCAGCAGACCGGTCGGGGGGCTTGGGGGCGAGCAGTACTTC,CASRPVGGLGGEQYF
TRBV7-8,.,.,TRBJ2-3,TGTGCCAGCAGTCGCCAGGATACGCAGTATTTT,CASSRQDTQYF
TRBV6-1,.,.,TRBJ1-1,TGTGCCAGCAGTCGGGGCACTGAAGCTTTCTTT,CASSRGTEAFF
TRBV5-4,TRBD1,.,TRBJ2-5,TGTGCCAGCAGCTGGGACAGGGGGCCAGAGACCCAGTACTTC,CASSWDRGPETQYF
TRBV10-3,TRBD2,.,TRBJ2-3,TGTGCCATCAGTGAGGGCGGGGGGACAGATACGCAGTATTTT,CAISEGGGTDTQYF